The rows below give T cell receptor beta chains drawn from one sample of a study of identical twins. TCRdb recomputed calls from the 5' RACE reads with MiXCR, one row per CDR3 protein. The table lists 250,000 or so distinct CDR3 sequences, about 8.5% of them singletons, with 2.5% to 3.5% in the top ten. These data were also filed under a second study, of yellow fever vaccine responses in identical twins.

Sequencing input: CD8+ T cells sorted from blood. The receptors stem from a woman younger than 30 in good health. The CDR3 runs from the conserved cysteine through the conserved F or W. A D gene is named only where the DNA matches it firmly. Only some rows state a clone size, as once, few, many or a class for expanded clones.

clone_size j_call v_call d_call cdr3_aa cdr3_nt
many TRBJ2-1 TRBV27 TRBD2 CASSLNLGREWYEQFF TGTGCCAGCAGTCTCAACCTTGGGCGGGAGTGGTATGAGCAGTTCTTC
many TRBJ1-1 TRBV5-1 TRBD1 CASSLDSGGPEAFF TGCGCCAGCAGCTTGGATTCAGGGGGCCCTGAAGCTTTCTTT
many TRBJ2-7 TRBV7-9 NA CASSLVGGTTYEQYF TGTGCCAGCAGCTTAGTTGGAGGGACGACCTACGAGCAGTACTTC
many TRBJ2-2 TRBV11-2 NA CASSFSTGTLSMPNTGELFF TGTGCCAGCAGCTTCAGTACAGGAACTCTCTCCATGCCGAACACCGGGGAGCTGTTTTTT
few TRBJ2-5 TRBV20-1 NA CSARDFGTTYQETQYF TGCAGTGCTAGAGATTTCGGGACAACATACCAAGAGACCCAGTACTTC
many TRBJ2-7 TRBV29-1 TRBD1 CSVVARTGGHEQYF TGCAGCGTTGTCGCCCGGACAGGGGGCCACGAGCAGTACTTC
NA TRBJ2-5 TRBV27 TRBD1 CASSSQFLGTGWRSQYF TGTGCCAGCAGTTCGCAATTCCTCGGGACAGGGTGGAGGTCCCAGTACTTC
many TRBJ2-5 TRBV3-1 NA CASSQLGPPETQYF TGTGCCAGCAGTCAACTAGGCCCCCCAGAGACCCAGTACTTC
NA TRBJ1-1 TRBV20-1 NA CSAGTPENTEAFF TGCAGTGCGGGCACCCCTGAGAACACTGAAGCTTTCTTT
many TRBJ1-1 TRBV4-3 NA CASSQDLRTGTPEAFF TGCGCCAGCAGCCAAGACTTGAGAACAGGGACCCCTGAAGCTTTCTTT